This TCR beta chain was sequenced in a study of OX40 agonist ivuxolimab in advanced cancers. Here immunoSEQ multiplex PCR was the method, and the copy in TCRdb shows in-frame clones only, minus some. This table holds 77,000 or so clones, around 90% found once. The CDR3 loop spans 16 amino acids. Germline V gene data show CDR1 as MNHEY and CDR2 as SMNVEV (reference sequence). With 2 bases clipped from V and 7 bases from J, the junction kept 8 bases outside the gene matches. The chain links TRBV27 to TRBJ2-1; 10 bases are a match to TRBD2. The input for sequencing was CD4+ or CD8+ T cells sorted from blood, taken in a trial of the OX40 agonist ivuxolimab. This sequence was found in an adult with an advanced solid tumor such as melanoma, head and neck, liver or kidney cancer. CDR3: CASSLRRLAGDNEQFF. The DNA of the CDR3 is TGTGCCAGCAGTTTAAGGCGGCTAGCGGGGGATAATGAGCAGTTCTTC.